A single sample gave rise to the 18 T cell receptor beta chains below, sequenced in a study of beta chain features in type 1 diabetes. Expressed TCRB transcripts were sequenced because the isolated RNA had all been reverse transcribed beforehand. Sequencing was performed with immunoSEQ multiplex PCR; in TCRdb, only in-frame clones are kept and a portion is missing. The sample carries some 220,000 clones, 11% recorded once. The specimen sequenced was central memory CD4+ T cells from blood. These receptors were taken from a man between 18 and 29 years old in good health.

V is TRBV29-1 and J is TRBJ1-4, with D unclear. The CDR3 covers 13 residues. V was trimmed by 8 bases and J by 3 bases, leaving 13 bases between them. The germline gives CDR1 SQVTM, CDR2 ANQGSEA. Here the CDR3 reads CSHRGSSNEKLFF. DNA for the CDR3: TGCAGCCATAGAGGGTCCTCTAATGAAAAACTGTTTTTT.

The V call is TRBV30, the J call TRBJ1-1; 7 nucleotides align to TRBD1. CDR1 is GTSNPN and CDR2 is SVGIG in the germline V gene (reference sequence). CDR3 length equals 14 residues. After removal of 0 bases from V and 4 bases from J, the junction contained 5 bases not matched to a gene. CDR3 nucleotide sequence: TGTGCCTGGAGTGTTAAGGGGGCGCCCACTGAAGCTTTCTTT. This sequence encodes CAWSVKGAPTEAFF.

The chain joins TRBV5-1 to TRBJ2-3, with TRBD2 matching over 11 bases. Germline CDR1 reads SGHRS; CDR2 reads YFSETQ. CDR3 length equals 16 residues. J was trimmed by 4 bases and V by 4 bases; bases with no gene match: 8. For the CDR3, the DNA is TGCGCCAGCAGCGTGATTAGCGGGAGGGCCGCAGATACGCAGTATTTT. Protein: CASSVISGRAADTQYF.

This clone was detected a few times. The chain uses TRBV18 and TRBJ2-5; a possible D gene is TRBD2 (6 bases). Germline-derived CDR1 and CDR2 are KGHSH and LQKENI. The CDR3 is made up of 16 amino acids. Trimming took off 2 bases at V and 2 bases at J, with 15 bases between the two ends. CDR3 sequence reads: CASSPVLRREQETQYF. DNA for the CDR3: TGTGCCAGCTCACCAGTACTGCGGCGGGAACAAGAGACCCAGTACTTC.

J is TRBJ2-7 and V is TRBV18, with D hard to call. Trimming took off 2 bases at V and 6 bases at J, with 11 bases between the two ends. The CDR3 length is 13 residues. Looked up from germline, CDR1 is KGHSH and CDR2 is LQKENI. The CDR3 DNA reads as TGTGCCAGCTCACCAACGGCGGATGGCGAGCAGTACTTC. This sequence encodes CASSPTADGEQYF.

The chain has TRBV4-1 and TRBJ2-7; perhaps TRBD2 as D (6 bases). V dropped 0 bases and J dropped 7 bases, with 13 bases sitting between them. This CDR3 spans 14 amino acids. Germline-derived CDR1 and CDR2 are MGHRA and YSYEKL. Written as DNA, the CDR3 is TGCGCCAGCAGCCAAGATCGGCTAGCGTATGAGCAGTACTTC. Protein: CASSQDRLAYEQYF.

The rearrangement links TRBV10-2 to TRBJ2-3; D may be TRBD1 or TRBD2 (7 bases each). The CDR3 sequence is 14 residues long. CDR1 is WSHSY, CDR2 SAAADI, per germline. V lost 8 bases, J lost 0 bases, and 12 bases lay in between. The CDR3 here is CASGRDSSTDTQYF. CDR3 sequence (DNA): TGCGCCAGCGGGAGGGACAGTAGCACAGATACGCAGTATTTT.

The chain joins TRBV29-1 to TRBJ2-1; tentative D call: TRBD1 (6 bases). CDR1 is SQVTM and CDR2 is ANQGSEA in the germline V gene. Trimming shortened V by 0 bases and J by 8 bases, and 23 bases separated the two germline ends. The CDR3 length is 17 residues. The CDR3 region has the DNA TGCAGCGTTGAAGATCGATATCTTAGGATTGGGGGCGATGAGCAGTTCTTC. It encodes CSVEDRYLRIGGDEQFF.

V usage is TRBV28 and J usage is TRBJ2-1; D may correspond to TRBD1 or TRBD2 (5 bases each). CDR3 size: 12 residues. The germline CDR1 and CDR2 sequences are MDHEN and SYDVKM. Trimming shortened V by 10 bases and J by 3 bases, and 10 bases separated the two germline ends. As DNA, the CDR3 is TGTGCCACGGGACGGAACTACAATGAGCAGTTCTTC. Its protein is CATGRNYNEQFF. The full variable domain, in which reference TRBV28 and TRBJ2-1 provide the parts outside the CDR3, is DVKVTQSSRYLVKRTGEKVFLECVQDMDHENMFWYRQDPGLGLRLIYFSYDVKMKEKGDIPEGYSVSREKKERFSLILESASTNQTSMYLCATGRNYNEQFFGPGTRLTVL.

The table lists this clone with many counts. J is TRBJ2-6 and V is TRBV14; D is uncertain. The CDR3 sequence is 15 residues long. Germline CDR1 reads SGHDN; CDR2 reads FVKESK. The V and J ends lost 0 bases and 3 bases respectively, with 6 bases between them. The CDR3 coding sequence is TGTGCCAGCAGCCAAGATGAAGTTGGGGCCAACGTCCTGACTTTC. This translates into CASSQDEVGANVLTF.

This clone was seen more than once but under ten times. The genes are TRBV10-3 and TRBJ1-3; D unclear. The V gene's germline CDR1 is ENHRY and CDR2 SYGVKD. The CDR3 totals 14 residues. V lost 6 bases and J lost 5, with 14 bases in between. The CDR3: CAISPDTARNTIYF. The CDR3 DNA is TGTGCCATCAGCCCCGATACTGCCCGAAACACCATATATTTT.

The CDR3 nucleotides are TGTGCCAGCTCCCAGGGGCAGCCCCAGCATTTT. It encodes CASSQGQPQHF. This chain links TRBV6-1 with TRBJ1-5, with D possibly TRBD1 on 6 matching bases. The germline gives CDR1 MNHNS, CDR2 SASEGT. This CDR3 contains 11 residues. With 8 bases removed from V and 7 bases from J, the gap between germline ends came to 9 bases.

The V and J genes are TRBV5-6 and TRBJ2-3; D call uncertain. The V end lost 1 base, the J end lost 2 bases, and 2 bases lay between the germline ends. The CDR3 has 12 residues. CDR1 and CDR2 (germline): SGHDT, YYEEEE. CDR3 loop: CASSLFTDTQYF. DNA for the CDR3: TGTGCCAGCAGCTTGTTCACAGATACGCAGTATTTT.

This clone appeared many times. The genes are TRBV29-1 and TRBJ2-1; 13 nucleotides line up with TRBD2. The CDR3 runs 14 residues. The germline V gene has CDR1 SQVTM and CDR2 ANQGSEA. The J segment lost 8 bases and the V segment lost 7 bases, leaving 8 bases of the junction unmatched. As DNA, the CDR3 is TGCAGCGGAGCCGGGACTAGCGGGATCTATGAGCAGTTCTTC. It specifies CSGAGTSGIYEQFF.

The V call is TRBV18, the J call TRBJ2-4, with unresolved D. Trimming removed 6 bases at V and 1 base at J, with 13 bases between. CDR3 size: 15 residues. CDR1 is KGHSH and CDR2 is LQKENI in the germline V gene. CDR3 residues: CASSEYGEAKNIQYF. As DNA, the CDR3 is TGTGCCAGCTCCGAATATGGTGAGGCCAAAAACATTCAGTACTTC.

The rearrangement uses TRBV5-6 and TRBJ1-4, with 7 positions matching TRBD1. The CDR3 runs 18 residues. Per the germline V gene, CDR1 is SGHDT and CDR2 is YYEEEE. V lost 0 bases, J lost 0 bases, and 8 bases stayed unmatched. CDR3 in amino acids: CASSLGDSIFATNEKLFF. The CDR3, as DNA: TGTGCCAGCAGCTTGGGGGACAGTATCTTCGCAACTAATGAAAAACTGTTTTTT.

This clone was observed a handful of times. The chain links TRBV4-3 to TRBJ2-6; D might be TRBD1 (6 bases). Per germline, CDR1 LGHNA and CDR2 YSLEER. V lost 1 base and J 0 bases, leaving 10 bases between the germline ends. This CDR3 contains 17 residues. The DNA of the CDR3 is TGCGCCAGCAGCCAAGGGACAGTACGCTCTGGGGCCAACGTCCTGACTTTC. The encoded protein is CASSQGTVRSGANVLTF.

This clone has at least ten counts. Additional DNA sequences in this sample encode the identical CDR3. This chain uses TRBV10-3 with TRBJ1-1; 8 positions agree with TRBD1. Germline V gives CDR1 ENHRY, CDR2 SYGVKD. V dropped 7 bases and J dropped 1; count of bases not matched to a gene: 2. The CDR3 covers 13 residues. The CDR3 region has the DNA TGTGCCATCACAGGGGGCGGGAACACTGAAGCTTTCTTT. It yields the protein CAITGGGNTEAFF.